This T cell receptor (beta chain) was obtained from a study of long-term antiretroviral therapy in people with HIV. Study overall: The study's earliest collections predate the 2015 immediate-ART recommendation by about a decade. Study-wide results and limits: Post-treatment diversity went higher with ART but stayed below transplant donor controls.

HIV-positive participants were all treated in the United States. Researchers report immunoSEQ v3.0 was run at survey level. Clones were sequenced by immunoSEQ multiplex PCR, and TCRdb holds only the in-frame ones, with some missing. The table lists approximately 16,000 clones, around four fifths of them singletons. Note on this clone: The antigen remains unidentified.

The clonotype comes from a man aged 35 to 55 with HIV. Material: unsorted PBMCs, obtained 2.1 years after starting antiretroviral therapy.

This chain's CDR3 is CSVGRDRYNEQFF. DNA for the CDR3: TGCAGCGTTGGCCGGGACAGATACAATGAGCAGTTCTTC. This rearrangement joins TRBV29-1 to TRBJ2-1, with 7 bases identical to TRBD1. The CDR3 loop spans 13 amino acids. Per germline, CDR1 SQVTM and CDR2 ANQGSEA. V shed 4 bases, J shed 4 bases, and the junction held 4 bases outside the gene matches.